Each of the 10 T cell receptor beta chains below was sequenced from the same sample in a study of cytomegalovirus exposure and HLA in healthy donors. The PCR used 60 Vbeta and 13 Jbeta primers. Clones were read by immunoSEQ multiplex PCR, and TCRdb kept only the in-frame ones, dropping some. The sample includes roughly 100,000 clones, roughly 79% of them seen just once. What was sequenced was PBMCs. These receptors all stem from a male donor in good health and CMV-seronegative.

This clone was detected a few times. The chain couples TRBV4-1 to TRBJ2-4, with TRBD1 as a possible D gene (6 bases). The V gene lost 5 bases and the J gene lost 0 bases, with 14 bases spanning the gap. This CDR3 comprises 16 residues. CDR1 is MGHRA and CDR2 is YSYEKL in the germline V gene. CDR3 in DNA: TGCGCCAGCAGCTCCCGGGACACTCTAGCCAAAAACATTCAGTACTTC. Protein product: CASSSRDTLAKNIQYF.

This chain connects TRBV7-9 to TRBJ2-1; D perhaps matches TRBD2 (6 bases). Looked up from germline, CDR1 is SEHNR and CDR2 is FQNEAQ (reference sequence). This CDR3 has 14 residues. V was pared by 3 bases and J by 5 bases, with 11 bases between. CDR3 coding DNA: TGTGCCAGCAGCTTCGGAGGGGCGCACAATGAGCAGTTCTTC. It encodes CASSFGGAHNEQFF.

The CDR3 DNA is TGCAGCGTTGATCCCGGGGGCAATCAGCCCCAGCATTTT. It yields the protein CSVDPGGNQPQHF. The chain links TRBV29-1 to TRBJ1-5; D call uncertain. The germline gives CDR1 SQVTM, CDR2 ANQGSEA. This CDR3 region has 13 residues. The germline V and J ends were trimmed by 3 bases and 2 bases, with 8 bases remaining between them.

The chain has TRBV7-2 and TRBJ2-7; D is uncertain. The germline gives CDR1 SGHTA, CDR2 FQGNSA. The V gene lost 1 base and the J gene lost 4 bases, with 11 bases spanning the gap. The CDR3 length is 14 residues. The CDR3: CASSLGQMLYEQYF. The CDR3 DNA sequence: TGTGCCAGCAGCTTAGGGCAGATGCTTTACGAGCAGTACTTC.

The chain couples TRBV7-9 to TRBJ1-2; 8 nucleotides match TRBD1. Germline V CDR1 and CDR2: SEHNR, FQNEAQ (reference sequence). The junction had 9 bases not matched to a gene; V was cut back by 5 bases and J by 4 bases. The CDR3 consists of 15 residues. The CDR3 sequence is CASSVDRGRVYGYTF. CDR3 DNA: TGTGCCAGCAGCGTAGACAGGGGTCGCGTCTATGGCTACACCTTC.

The chain is built from TRBV25-1 and TRBJ2-5, with D possibly matching TRBD1 (7 bases). Between the trimmed V and J ends, which lost 4 bases and 5 bases, there was a span of 20 bases. CDR3 length equals 16 residues. Per germline, CDR1 MGHDK and CDR2 SYGVNS. The CDR3 DNA is TGTGCCAGCAGTGGTTCAGGGGGGACACGCAGGGAGACCCAGTACTTC. Its translation is CASSGSGGTRRETQYF. The full variable domain, its missing parts supplied by reference TRBV25-1 and TRBJ2-5, is EADIYQTPRYLVIGTGKKITLECSQTMGHDKMYWYQQDPGMELHLIHYSYGVNSTEKGDLSSESTVSRIRTEHFPLTLESARPSHTSQYLCASSGSGGTRRETQYFGPGTRLLVL.

CDR3 residues: CASRPQGSNTEAFF. Here the CDR3 DNA reads TGCGCCAGCAGGCCACAGGGCTCGAACACTGAAGCTTTCTTT. The chain employs TRBV5-1 and TRBJ1-1; TRBD1 is a possible D gene (6 bases). The CDR3 is made up of 14 amino acids. CDR1 and CDR2 from the germline V gene are SGHRS and YFSETQ. Trimming took off 5 bases at V and 1 base at J, with 12 bases between the two ends.

Comments on this clone: The junction differs from germline at one of its ends, possibly a read error. The chain couples TRBV7-9 to TRBJ2-2; D not resolved. The CDR3 runs to 14 residues. From germline, CDR1 is SEHNR and CDR2 FQNEAQ (reference sequence). CDR3 residues: CSSSLSGRTGELFF. Written as DNA, the CDR3 is TGTTCCAGCAGCTTATCTGGCAGAACCGGGGAGCTGTTTTTT.

V is TRBV29-1 and J is TRBJ2-1; 7 bases match TRBD1. Germline V CDR1 and CDR2: SQVTM, ANQGSEA. V trimming: 4 bases; J trimming: 6 bases; junction bases outside the gene matches: 3. The CDR3 consists of 12 residues. The CDR3 DNA reads TGCAGCGTTGGACAGGGTGGCAATGAGCAGTTCTTC. This codes for CSVGQGGNEQFF.

The V call is TRBV10-3, the J call TRBJ1-5; 7 bases fit TRBD1. Per germline, CDR1 ENHRY and CDR2 SYGVKD. V shed 10 bases and J 0 bases; nucleotides not matched to a gene: 15. The CDR3 totals 17 residues. The CDR3 bases are TGTGCCACCACATCCTCACGACAGGGAAATAGCAATCAGCCCCAGCATTTT. Encoded protein: CATTSSRQGNSNQPQHF.